These 27 T cell receptor beta chains came from one sample sequenced in a study of T cells after yellow fever vaccination. Via MiXCR, TCRdb re-called the 5' RACE reads, giving one row per CDR3 protein. The repertoire holds 340,000 or so distinct CDR3 sequences, with around 13% as singletons. Source: CD4+ T cells sorted from PBMCs, taken 15 days after the yellow fever booster vaccination. Receptor source: a man aged 18 to 29 who received the YFV17D yellow fever vaccine.

Comments on this clonotype: A read error may account for a junction end that differs from germline. J is TRBJ2-3 and V is TRBV20-1; D not resolved. The CDR3 covers 14 residues. Germline CDR1 and CDR2: DFQATT and SNEGSKA (reference sequence). As DNA, the CDR3 is TGCAGTGCTAGAGTACGGACCGGCACAGATACGGAGTATTTT. This codes for CSARVRTGTDTEYF.

CDR3: CASTPGGVETQYF. CDR3 nucleotides: TGTGCCAGCACCCCCGGCGGGGTGGAGACCCAGTACTTC. V gene TRBV6-2 or TRBV6-3 combines with J gene TRBJ2-5; D perhaps matches TRBD2 (6 bases). CDR1 MNHEY and CDR2 SVGEGT come from the germline V gene. Trimming left V 7 bases short and J 5 bases short, with 14 bases between. CDR3 length: 13 amino acids.

V gene TRBV7-2 combines with J gene TRBJ2-5; 9 nucleotides align to TRBD1. In germline, CDR1 is SGHTA, CDR2 FQGNSA. The CDR3 runs 17 residues. V trimming: 3 bases; J trimming: 5 bases; junction bases outside the gene matches: 13. The CDR3 protein is CASSFPSGTGIWETQYF. For the CDR3, the DNA is TGTGCCAGCAGCTTCCCCAGTGGGACAGGGATTTGGGAGACCCAGTACTTC.

This chain joins TRBV9 and TRBJ1-1; D is ambiguous. V lost 0 bases, J lost 7 bases, and 16 bases lay in between. The CDR3 has 15 residues. Per the germline V gene, CDR1 is SGDLS and CDR2 is YYNGEE. The CDR3 region has the DNA TGTGCCAGCAGCGTAGACCAGGCGGGTCACAATGAAGCTTTCTTT. It encodes CASSVDQAGHNEAFF.

The J gene is TRBJ1-5, the V gene TRBV4-1; no clear D gene. The CDR3 contains 13 residues. V lost 0 bases, J lost 6 bases, and 6 bases lay in between. In germline, CDR1 is MGHRA, CDR2 YSYEKL. CDR3 residues: CASSQEVSQPQHF. Written as DNA, the CDR3 is TGCGCCAGCAGCCAAGAAGTGAGTCAGCCCCAGCATTTT.

This clonotype was seen only a few times. This chain joins TRBV5-4 and TRBJ2-5; D unclear. The V end was cut by 3 bases, the J end by 2 bases, with 14 bases between. From germline, CDR1 is SGHNT and CDR2 YYREEE (reference sequence). CDR3 length: 15 amino acids. CDR3 DNA sequence: TGTGCCAGCAGCTCGGCGAATTTGGGGCAAGAGACCCAGTACTTC. Protein sequence: CASSSANLGQETQYF. The full variable domain, rest sourced from reference TRBV5-4 and TRBJ2-5, is ETGVTQSPTHLIKTRGQQVTLRCSSQSGHNTVSWYQQALGQGPQFIFQYYREEENGRGNFPPRFSGLQFPNYSSELNVNALELDDSALYLCASSSANLGQETQYFGPGTRLLVL.

The CDR3 nucleotides read TGCGCCAGCAGCTCAATAGCGGGGACTAGCACAGATACGCAGTATTTT. It is translated as CASSSIAGTSTDTQYF. This rearrangement joins TRBV5-1 to TRBJ2-3, with 8 bases matching TRBD2. CDR1 and CDR2 (germline): SGHRS, YFSETQ. CDR3 length: 16 residues. V was clipped by 3 bases and J by 0 bases; unmatched bases: 6. The whole variable domain, filled in from reference TRBV5-1 and TRBJ2-3, reads KAGVTQTPRYLIKTRGQQVTLSCSPISGHRSVSWYQQTPGQGLQFLFEYFSETQRNKGNFPGRFSGRQFSNSRSEMNVSTLELGDSALYLCASSSIAGTSTDTQYFGPGTRLTVL.

This clonotype was found a few times. This sequence joins TRBV7-2 and TRBJ2-5; D not resolved. The CDR3 runs to 12 residues. Trimming cost V 2 bases and J 6 bases, with 7 bases left between them. CDR1 and CDR2 from the germline V gene are SGHTA and FQGNSA. CDR3 protein: CASSLYRQTQYF. CDR3 nucleotide sequence: TGTGCCAGCAGCTTATACCGACAGACCCAGTACTTC.

This rearrangement joins TRBV19 to TRBJ2-4, with D hard to call. V shed 1 base and J shed 13 bases, with 17 bases lying between them. The germline gives CDR1 LNHDA, CDR2 SQIVND (reference sequence). The CDR3 is 14 amino acids. The CDR3 is CASSIVGLSFLQYF. CDR3 DNA sequence: TGTGCCAGTAGTATAGTCGGGCTTAGTTTCCTACAGTACTTC.

This clonotype was seen a handful of times. The chain links TRBV7-2 to TRBJ2-7; D uncertain. The CDR3 has 13 residues. Trimming removed 5 bases at V and 5 bases at J, with 13 bases between. CDR1 is SGHTA, CDR2 FQGNSA, per germline. Here the CDR3 reads CASSPDPDHEQYF. The CDR3, as DNA: TGTGCCAGCAGCCCCGACCCGGACCACGAGCAGTACTTC.

The J gene is TRBJ1-2, the V gene TRBV4-1; D is ambiguous. Trimming stripped 1 base from V and 8 bases from J, with 11 bases between. The V gene's germline CDR1 is MGHRA and CDR2 YSYEKL. This CDR3 is built from 13 residues. For the CDR3, the DNA is TGCGCCAGCAGCCAAGGTCTCAGGAAGGGCTACACCTTC. It codes for CASSQGLRKGYTF.

This clonotype was seen ten or more times. The chain joins TRBV6-6 to TRBJ2-7, with 8 positions matching TRBD1. Trimming removed 5 bases from V and 3 bases from J; junction bases left unmatched: 12. CDR1 is MNHNY and CDR2 is SVGAGI in the germline V gene (reference sequence). CDR3 size: 16 residues. CDR3 amino acids: CASSLQGARPDYEQYF. In nucleotides, the CDR3 is TGTGCCAGCAGTCTTCAGGGGGCGCGACCCGACTACGAGCAGTACTTC.

V is TRBV5-1 and J is TRBJ2-5, with a weak D call TRBD1 (6 bases). Germline lookup yields CDR1 SGHRS and CDR2 YFSETQ. The V end lost 1 base, the J end lost 2 bases, and 12 bases lay between the germline ends. There are 15 residues in the CDR3. Written as DNA, the CDR3 is TGCGCCAGCAGCTTGCAGGGGTCGGGACAAGAGACCCAGTACTTC. Its protein is CASSLQGSGQETQYF.

At least ten counts were recorded for this clonotype. V and J are TRBV20-1 and TRBJ2-7; D tentatively fits TRBD1 or TRBD2 (6 bases each). CDR1 is DFQATT and CDR2 is SNEGSKA in the germline V gene (reference sequence). There are 15 residues in the CDR3. V lost 6 bases and J lost 6, with 24 bases in between. The CDR3 loop is CSASPGGAVSVEQYF. Here the CDR3 DNA reads TGCAGTGCATCCCCCGGGGGCGCTGTGTCGGTCGAGCAGTACTTC.

At least ten counts were recorded for this clonotype. The chain is built from TRBV12-5 and TRBJ1-6; possibly TRBD1 for D (5 bases). CDR3 length equals 12 residues. Trimming removed 4 bases at V and 11 bases at J, with 9 bases between. Germline-derived CDR1 and CDR2 are LGHNT and FRNRAP. The CDR3 sequence is CASGSGGTPLHF. CDR3 nucleotide sequence: TGTGCTAGTGGTTCCGGGGGAACACCCCTCCACTTT.

The chain recombines TRBV10-3 with TRBJ2-3; the D is unclear. The germline V gene encodes CDR1 ENHRY and CDR2 SYGVKD. V dropped 4 bases and J dropped 0 bases, with 5 bases sitting between them. The CDR3 contains 13 residues. Written as DNA, the CDR3 is TGTGCCATCAGTGTGGCTAGCACAGATACGCAGTATTTT. This encodes CAISVASTDTQYF.

This clonotype was seen more than once but under ten times. The V call is TRBV5-1, the J call TRBJ2-1; TRBD1 matches at 8 bases. Germline CDR1 reads SGHRS; CDR2 reads YFSETQ. The length of the CDR3 is 16 residues. Trimming took 0 bases from V and 8 from J; bases not matched to a gene: 10. The CDR3 region is CASSLGEWGQAYEQFF. The CDR3 coding sequence is TGCGCCAGCAGCTTGGGGGAATGGGGACAGGCGTATGAGCAGTTCTTC.

In this sample, this clonotype turned up a few times. The chain recombines TRBV12-3 or TRBV12-4 with TRBJ1-2; D is perhaps TRBD1 (6 bases). V lost 6 bases and J lost 4, with 15 bases in between. CDR3 length: 14 amino acids. For the CDR3, the DNA is TGTGCCAGCAGATCGGGGGGGCGGTCCTATGGCTACACCTTC. Its translation is CASRSGGRSYGYTF.

The chain is built from TRBV4-1 and TRBJ2-5, with D possibly being TRBD2 (6 bases). Trimming stripped 1 base from V and 3 bases from J, with 18 bases between. CDR1 is MGHRA, CDR2 YSYEKL, per germline. CDR3 size: 17 residues. The CDR3 DNA reads TGCGCCAGCAGCCAAGCGATGACCGGGACTCTAAAAGAGACCCAGTACTTC. It specifies CASSQAMTGTLKETQYF.

This chain connects TRBV5-1 to TRBJ2-7, with 10 positions matching TRBD1. Losses at the gene ends were 4 bases for V and 6 bases for J; bases not matched to a gene: 7. The length of the CDR3 is 14 residues. CDR1 is SGHRS, CDR2 YFSETQ, per germline. CDR3 bases: TGCGCCAGCAGCCCCGGGACAGGGGAGGGCGAGCAGTACTTC. It translates to CASSPGTGEGEQYF.

The V and J genes are TRBV7-9 and TRBJ2-3; 12 bases are shared with TRBD2. The CDR3 length is 16 residues. CDR1 SEHNR and CDR2 FQNEAQ come from the germline V gene (reference sequence). Trimming took 5 bases from V and 6 from J; bases not matched to a gene: 9. CDR3 nucleotide sequence: TGTGCCAGCAGCACTCTAGCGGGGGGGCCTGGGGATACGCAGTATTTT. Translation: CASSTLAGGPGDTQYF.

The rearrangement uses TRBV20-1 and TRBJ1-1; 11 nucleotides agree with TRBD1. Germline V gene lookup returns CDR1 DFQATT and CDR2 SNEGSKA (reference sequence). CDR3 length: 17 residues. The J segment lost 4 bases and the V segment lost 3 bases, leaving 13 bases of the junction unmatched. The CDR3 region is CSARDTGTGGVGTEAFF. CDR3 nucleotides: TGCAGTGCTAGGGACACCGGGACAGGGGGGGTAGGCACTGAAGCTTTCTTT.

This chain uses TRBV9 with TRBJ2-1, with 13 bases that match TRBD2. Trimming cost V 4 bases and J 2 bases; bases outside gene matches: 6. The CDR3 contains 17 residues. Germline assignment: CDR1 SGDLS and CDR2 YYNGEE. The CDR3 DNA follows: TGTGCCAGCAGCTACAGGACTAGCGGGGGACCCTACAATGAGCAGTTCTTC. This sequence encodes CASSYRTSGGPYNEQFF.

This chain uses TRBV20-1 with TRBJ2-1; D is perhaps TRBD1 (5 bases). V lost 0 bases to trimming and J lost 0 bases, with 12 bases between them. Germline-derived CDR1 and CDR2 are DFQATT and SNEGSKA (reference sequence). The CDR3 has 16 residues. This CDR3 reads CSAREGPASSYNEQFF. CDR3 bases: TGCAGTGCTAGAGAGGGGCCGGCTAGCTCCTACAATGAGCAGTTCTTC.

About this clonotype: The junction departs from the called germline gene at one end, perhaps through a read error. This chain links TRBV7-2 with TRBJ2-5; D not certain. This CDR3 comprises 15 residues. Germline CDR1 reads SGHTA; CDR2 reads FQGNSA. This CDR3 reads CASGLVASLQETQYF. For the CDR3, the DNA is TGTGCCAGCGGCTTAGTCGCTTCCCTCCAAGAGACCCAGTACTTC. The variable domain in full, completed from reference TRBV7-2 and TRBJ2-5, reads GAGVSQSPSNKVTEKGKDVELRCDPISGHTALYWYRQSLGQGLEFLIYFQGNSAPDKSGLPSDRFSAERTGGSVSTLTIQRTQQEDSAVYLCASGLVASLQETQYFGPGTRLLVL.

This clonotype was seen a handful of times. The chain recombines TRBV28 with TRBJ1-5; 9 nucleotides agree with TRBD1. The V gene's germline CDR1 is MDHEN and CDR2 SYDVKM. After removal of 6 bases from V and 6 bases from J, the junction contained 12 bases not matched to a gene. The CDR3 spans 16 residues. The CDR3 coding sequence is TGTGCCAGCAGCTCCCTTCGGACAGGGGTTGTTCAGCCCCAGCATTTT. Translated: CASSSLRTGVVQPQHF.

The table lists this clonotype with a few counts. The V gene is TRBV7-3, the J gene TRBJ2-3; TRBD2 matches at 14 bases. With 4 bases clipped from V and 2 bases from J, the junction kept 5 bases outside the gene matches. The CDR3 is made up of 17 amino acids. Germline V gene sequence: CDR1 SGHTA, CDR2 FQGTGA. The CDR3 protein is CASSWTSGGTYTDTQYF. DNA of the CDR3: TGTGCCAGCAGCTGGACTAGCGGGGGGACCTACACAGATACGCAGTATTTT.